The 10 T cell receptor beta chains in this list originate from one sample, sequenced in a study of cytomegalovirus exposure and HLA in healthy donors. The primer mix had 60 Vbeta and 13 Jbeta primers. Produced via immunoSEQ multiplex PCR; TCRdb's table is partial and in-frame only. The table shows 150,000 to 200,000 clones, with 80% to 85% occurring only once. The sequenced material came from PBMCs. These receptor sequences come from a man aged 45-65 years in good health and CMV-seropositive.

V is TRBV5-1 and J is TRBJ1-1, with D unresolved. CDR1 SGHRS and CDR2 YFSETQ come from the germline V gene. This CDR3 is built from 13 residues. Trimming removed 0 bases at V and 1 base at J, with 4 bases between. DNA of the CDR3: TGCGCCAGCAGCTTGGAACAGAACACTGAAGCTTTCTTT. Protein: CASSLEQNTEAFF.

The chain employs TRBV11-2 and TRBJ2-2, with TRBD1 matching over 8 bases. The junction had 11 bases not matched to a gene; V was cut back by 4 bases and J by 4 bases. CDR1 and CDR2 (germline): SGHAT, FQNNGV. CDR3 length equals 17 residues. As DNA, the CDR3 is TGTGCCAGCAGCTCGTATCAGGGGGCGCGGGTCACCGGGGAGCTGTTTTTT. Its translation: CASSSYQGARVTGELFF. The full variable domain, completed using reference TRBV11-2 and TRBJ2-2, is EAGVAQSPRYKIIEKRQSVAFWCNPISGHATLYWYQQILGQGPKLLIQFQNNGVVDDSQLPKDRFSAERLKGVDSTLKIQPAKLEDSAVYLCASSSYQGARVTGELFFGEGSRLTVL.

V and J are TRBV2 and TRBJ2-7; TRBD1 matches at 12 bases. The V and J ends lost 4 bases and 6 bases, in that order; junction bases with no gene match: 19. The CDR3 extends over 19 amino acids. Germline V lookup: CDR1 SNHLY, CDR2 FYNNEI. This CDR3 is CASSGRTGVVGQGATEQYF. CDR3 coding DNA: TGTGCCAGCAGTGGGAGAACAGGTGTAGTGGGACAGGGGGCTACCGAGCAGTACTTC.

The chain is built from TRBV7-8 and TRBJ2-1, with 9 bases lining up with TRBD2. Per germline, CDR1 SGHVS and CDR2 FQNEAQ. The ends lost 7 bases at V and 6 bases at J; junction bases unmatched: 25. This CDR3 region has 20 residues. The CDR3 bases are TGTGCCAGCATCCTTGCCCGGGCTTGGCTAGCGGGGCTTCATGGCAATGAGCAGTTCTTC. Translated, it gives CASILARAWLAGLHGNEQFF.

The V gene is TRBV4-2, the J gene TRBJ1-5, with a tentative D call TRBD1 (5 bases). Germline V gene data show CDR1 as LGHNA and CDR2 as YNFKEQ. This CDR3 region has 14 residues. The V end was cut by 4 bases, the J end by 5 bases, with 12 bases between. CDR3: CASSPSGLDQPQHF. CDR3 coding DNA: TGTGCCAGCAGCCCGTCAGGGTTAGATCAGCCCCAGCATTTT.

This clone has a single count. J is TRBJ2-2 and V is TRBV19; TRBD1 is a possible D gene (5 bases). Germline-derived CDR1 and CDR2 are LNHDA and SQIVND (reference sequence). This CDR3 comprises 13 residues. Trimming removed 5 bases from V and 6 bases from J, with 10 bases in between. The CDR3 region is CASSLTVAGELFF. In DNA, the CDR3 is TGTGCCAGTAGTCTGACAGTCGCCGGGGAGCTGTTTTTT.

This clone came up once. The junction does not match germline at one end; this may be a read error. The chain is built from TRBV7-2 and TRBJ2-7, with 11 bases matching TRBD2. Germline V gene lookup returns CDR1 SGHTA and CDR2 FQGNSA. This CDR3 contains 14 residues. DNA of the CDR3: TGTGCCAGCAGCTCTGGAAATCCTAGCGGGGGGCACTTCTTC. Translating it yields CASSSGNPSGGHFF.

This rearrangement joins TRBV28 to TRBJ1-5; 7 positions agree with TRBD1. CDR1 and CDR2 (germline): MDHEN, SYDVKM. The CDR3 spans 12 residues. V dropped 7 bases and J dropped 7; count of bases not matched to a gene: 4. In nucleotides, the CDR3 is TGTGCCAGCAACAGGGGAGAGCAGCCCCAGCATTTT. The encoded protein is CASNRGEQPQHF.

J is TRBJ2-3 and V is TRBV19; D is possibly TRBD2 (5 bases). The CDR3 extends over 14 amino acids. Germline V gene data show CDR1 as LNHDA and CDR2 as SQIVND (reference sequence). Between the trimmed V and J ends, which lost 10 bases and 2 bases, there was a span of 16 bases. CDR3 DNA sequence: TGTGCCACCCACCCAGGCGGGTCCACAGATACGCAGTATTTT. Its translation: CATHPGGSTDTQYF.

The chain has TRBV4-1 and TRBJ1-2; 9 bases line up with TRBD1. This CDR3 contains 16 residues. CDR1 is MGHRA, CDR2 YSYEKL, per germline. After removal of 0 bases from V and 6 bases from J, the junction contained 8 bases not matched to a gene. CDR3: CASSQDTGTGKDGYTF. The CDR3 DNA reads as TGCGCCAGCAGCCAAGATACCGGGACAGGGAAGGATGGCTACACCTTC.